The 10 T cell receptor beta chains in this list originate from one sample, sequenced in a study of T-cell reconstitution after alpha-beta-depleted transplantation in children. The TCRbeta library incorporated unique molecular identifiers. Using its own MiXCR run on the PCR reads, TCRdb lists one record per CDR3 protein. The sample carries 700,000 to 950,000 distinct CDR3 sequences, roughly 15% recorded once. Sample: PBMCs, mostly from graft donor cells, taken 360 days after TCRalphabeta/CD19-depleted stem cell transplant. The receptors originated from a male patient aged 5 to 17 who had a stem cell transplant for acute lymphoblastic leukemia, so the T cells may come from the graft donor.

The DNA for the CDR3 is TGTGCCAGCAGACCCCTAGCGACTAGGTACAATGAGCAGTTCTTC. Amino acid sequence: CASRPLATRYNEQFF. The V and J genes are TRBV6-2 or TRBV6-3 and TRBJ2-1, with a tentative D call TRBD2 (6 bases). CDR1 MNHEY and CDR2 SVGEGT come from the germline V gene. This CDR3 region has 15 residues. V lost 6 bases, J lost 4 bases, and 16 bases lay in between.

This chain links TRBV5-1 with TRBJ2-3, with 15 bases aligning to TRBD2. Germline CDR1 reads SGHRS; CDR2 reads YFSETQ. The CDR3 length is 17 residues. V shed 4 bases and J 1 base; nucleotides not matched to a gene: 4. The CDR3 region has the DNA TGCGCCAGCAGCCACGGACTAGCGGGAGGGGGCACAGATACGCAGTATTTT. Its protein product is CASSHGLAGGGTDTQYF.

The V call is TRBV3-1, the J call TRBJ2-7; possible D gene TRBD2, 5 bases. This CDR3 spans 16 amino acids. Per the germline V gene, CDR1 is LGHDT and CDR2 is YNNKEL (reference sequence). The germline V and J ends were trimmed by 4 bases and 3 bases, with 19 bases remaining between them. The CDR3 nucleotides are TGTGCCAGCAGCCGGAACCACATAACCCGGGGCTACGAGCAGTACTTC. It specifies CASSRNHITRGYEQYF.

This clonotype was observed a handful of times. V gene TRBV7-8 combines with J gene TRBJ1-6, with 7 bases identical to TRBD1. Germline assignment: CDR1 SGHVS and CDR2 FQNEAQ. The V segment lost 2 bases and the J segment 9 bases; nucleotides outside the gene matches: 7. CDR3 length equals 15 residues. The DNA for the CDR3 is TGTGCCAGCAGCTTACTCGACAGGGCTCCTTCACCCCTCCACTTT. Protein sequence: CASSLLDRAPSPLHF.

This clonotype turned up a few times. The genes are TRBV5-1 and TRBJ2-3; possibly TRBD2 for D (5 bases). Germline lookup yields CDR1 SGHRS and CDR2 YFSETQ. V was cut by 4 bases and J by 6 bases, with 15 bases left in between. This CDR3 contains 14 residues. The CDR3 DNA follows: TGCGCCAGCAGCAAGGACTTGTTGTGGGATACGCAGTATTTT. Encoded protein: CASSKDLLWDTQYF.

The rearrangement uses TRBV29-1 and TRBJ2-2, with no clear D. Germline CDR1 reads SQVTM; CDR2 reads ANQGSEA. V was trimmed by 4 bases and J by 4 bases, leaving 13 bases between them. The CDR3 loop spans 14 amino acids. The CDR3 DNA reads TGCAGCGTTGTGGGTGGGGTTGGCACCGGGGAGCTGTTTTTT. It codes for CSVVGGVGTGELFF.

V and J are TRBV13 and TRBJ1-4, with 7 positions matching TRBD1. V gave up 5 bases and J gave up 8 bases; unmatched junction bases: 11. The germline V gene has CDR1 PRHDT and CDR2 FYEKMQ (reference sequence). The CDR3 length is 15 residues. CDR3 sequence: CASSPLTGWEEKLFF. In DNA, the CDR3 is TGTGCCAGCAGCCCCTTGACAGGGTGGGAAGAAAAACTGTTTTTT.

This rearrangement joins TRBV28 to TRBJ2-7, with D possibly TRBD2 on 7 matching bases. This CDR3 region has 15 residues. Deletions cut 6 bases from V and 5 bases from J, with 20 bases between. Looked up from germline, CDR1 is MDHEN and CDR2 is SYDVKM. The CDR3 nucleotides read TGTGCCAGCAGCACCAGGTGGGGGGGGCATAACGAGCAGTACTTC. Amino acid sequence: CASSTRWGGHNEQYF.

There are a few counts of this clonotype. The CDR3, as DNA: TGTGCCAGCAGTTACTCGAATCAGCCCCAGAGGACAGATACGCAGTATTTT. Its protein is CASSYSNQPQRTDTQYF. This chain joins TRBV6-5 and TRBJ2-3; D call uncertain. The V end was cut by 0 bases, the J end by 3 bases, with 16 bases between. CDR3 length: 17 amino acids. Per the germline V gene, CDR1 is MNHEY and CDR2 is SVGAGI.

In this sample, this clonotype turned up a few times. V is TRBV27 and J is TRBJ2-7; either TRBD1 or TRBD2 may fit D (6 bases each). Germline CDR1 and CDR2: MNHEY and SMNVEV (reference sequence). Trimming pared 6 bases from V and 3 bases from J, leaving 21 bases between. The CDR3 is made up of 16 amino acids. The CDR3 coding sequence is TGTGCCAGCAGAGGGGTCCGGGGGCGCCGACTCTACGAGCAGTACTTC. The encoded protein is CASRGVRGRRLYEQYF.